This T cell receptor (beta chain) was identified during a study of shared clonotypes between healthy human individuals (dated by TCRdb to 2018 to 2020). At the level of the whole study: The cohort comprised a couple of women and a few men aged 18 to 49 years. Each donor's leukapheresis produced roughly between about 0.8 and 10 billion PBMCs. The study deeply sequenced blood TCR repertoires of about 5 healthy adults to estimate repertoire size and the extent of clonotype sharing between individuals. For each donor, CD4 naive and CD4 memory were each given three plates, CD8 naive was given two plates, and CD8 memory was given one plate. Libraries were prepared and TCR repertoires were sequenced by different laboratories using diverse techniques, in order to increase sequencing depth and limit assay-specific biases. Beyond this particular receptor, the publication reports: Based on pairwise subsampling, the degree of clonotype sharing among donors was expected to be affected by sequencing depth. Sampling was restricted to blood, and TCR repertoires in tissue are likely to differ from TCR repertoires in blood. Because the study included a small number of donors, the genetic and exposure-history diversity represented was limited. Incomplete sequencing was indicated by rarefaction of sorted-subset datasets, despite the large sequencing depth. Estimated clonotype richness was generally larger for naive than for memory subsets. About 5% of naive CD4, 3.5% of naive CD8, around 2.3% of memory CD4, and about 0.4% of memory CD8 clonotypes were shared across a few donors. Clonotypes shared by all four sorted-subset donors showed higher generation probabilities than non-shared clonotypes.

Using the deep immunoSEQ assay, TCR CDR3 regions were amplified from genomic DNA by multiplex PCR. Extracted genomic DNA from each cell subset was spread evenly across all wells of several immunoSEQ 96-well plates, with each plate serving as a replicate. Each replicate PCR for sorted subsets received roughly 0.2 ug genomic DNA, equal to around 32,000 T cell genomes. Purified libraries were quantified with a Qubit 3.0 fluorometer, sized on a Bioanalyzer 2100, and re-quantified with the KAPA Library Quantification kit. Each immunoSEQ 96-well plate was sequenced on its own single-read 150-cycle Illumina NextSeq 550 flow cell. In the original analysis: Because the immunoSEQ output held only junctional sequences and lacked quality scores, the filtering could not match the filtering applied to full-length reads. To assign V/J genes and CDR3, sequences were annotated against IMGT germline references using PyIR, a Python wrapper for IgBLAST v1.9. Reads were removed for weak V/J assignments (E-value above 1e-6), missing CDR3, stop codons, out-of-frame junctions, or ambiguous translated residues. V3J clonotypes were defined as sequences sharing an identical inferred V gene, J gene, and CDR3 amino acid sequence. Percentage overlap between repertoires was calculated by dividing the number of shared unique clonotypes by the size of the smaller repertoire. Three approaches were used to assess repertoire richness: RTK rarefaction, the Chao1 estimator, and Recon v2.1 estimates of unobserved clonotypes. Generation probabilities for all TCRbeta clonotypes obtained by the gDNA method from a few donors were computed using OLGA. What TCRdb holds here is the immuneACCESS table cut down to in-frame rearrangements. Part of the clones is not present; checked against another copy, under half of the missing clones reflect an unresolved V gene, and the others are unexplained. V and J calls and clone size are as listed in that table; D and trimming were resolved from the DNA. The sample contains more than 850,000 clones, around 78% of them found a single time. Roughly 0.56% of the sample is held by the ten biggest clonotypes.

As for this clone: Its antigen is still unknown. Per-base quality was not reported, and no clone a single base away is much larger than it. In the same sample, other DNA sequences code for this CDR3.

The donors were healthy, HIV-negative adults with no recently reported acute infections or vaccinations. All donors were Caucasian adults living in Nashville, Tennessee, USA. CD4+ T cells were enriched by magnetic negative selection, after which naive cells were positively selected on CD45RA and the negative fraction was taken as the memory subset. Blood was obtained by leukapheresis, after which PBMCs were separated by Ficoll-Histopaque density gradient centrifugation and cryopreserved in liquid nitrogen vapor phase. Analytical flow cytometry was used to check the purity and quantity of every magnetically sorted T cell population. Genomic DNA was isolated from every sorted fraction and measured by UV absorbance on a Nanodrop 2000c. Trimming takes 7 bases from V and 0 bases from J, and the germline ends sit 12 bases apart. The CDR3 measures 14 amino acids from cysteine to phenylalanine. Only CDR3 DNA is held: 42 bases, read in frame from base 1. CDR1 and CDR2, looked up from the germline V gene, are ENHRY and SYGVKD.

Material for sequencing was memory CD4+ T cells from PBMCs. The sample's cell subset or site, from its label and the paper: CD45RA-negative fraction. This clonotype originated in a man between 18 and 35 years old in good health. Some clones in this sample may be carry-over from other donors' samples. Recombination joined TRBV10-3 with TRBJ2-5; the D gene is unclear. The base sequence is TGTGCCATCAAGAGAACCGCCGACCAAGAGACCCAGTACTTC. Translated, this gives CAIKRTADQETQYF.